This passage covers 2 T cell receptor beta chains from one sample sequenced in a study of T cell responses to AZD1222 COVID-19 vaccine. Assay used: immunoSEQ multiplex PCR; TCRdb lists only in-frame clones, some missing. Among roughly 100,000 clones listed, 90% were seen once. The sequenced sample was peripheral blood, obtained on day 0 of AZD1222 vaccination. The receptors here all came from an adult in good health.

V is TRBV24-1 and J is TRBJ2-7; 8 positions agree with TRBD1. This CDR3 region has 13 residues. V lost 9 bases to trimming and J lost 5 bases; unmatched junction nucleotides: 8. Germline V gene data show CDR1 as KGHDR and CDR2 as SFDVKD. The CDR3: CATPPGQVHEQYF. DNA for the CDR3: TGTGCCACCCCCCCGGGACAGGTGCACGAGCAGTACTTC.

The CDR3 protein is CASSEGTTEAFF. CDR3 coding DNA: TGCGCCAGCAGTGAAGGGACGACTGAAGCTTTCTTT. The chain uses TRBV10-2 and TRBJ1-1; maybe TRBD1 (5 bases). The CDR3 contains 12 residues. Looked up from germline, CDR1 is WSHSY and CDR2 is SAAADI. Deletions cut 3 bases from V and 5 bases from J, with 7 bases between.